What follows are 25 T cell receptor beta chains derived from one specimen sequenced in a study of cytomegalovirus exposure and HLA in healthy donors. It was with 60 Vbeta and 13 Jbeta primers that the PCR ran. The repertoire was sequenced with immunoSEQ multiplex PCR; TCRdb's copy has only in-frame clones and lacks some. This table has about 250,000 clones, roughly two thirds appearing once. The source material was PBMCs. The source is a female donor in good health and CMV-seronegative.

J is TRBJ2-7 and V is TRBV28; D is perhaps TRBD2 (5 bases). CDR3 length equals 15 residues. The ends were cut back, 3 bases at V and 1 base at J, with 13 bases in the middle. The germline gives CDR1 MDHEN, CDR2 SYDVKM. The CDR3, as DNA: TGTGCCAGCAGTTTCTCTTCCGGGAATTCCTACGAGCAGTACTTC. The encoded protein is CASSFSSGNSYEQYF. Together with reference TRBV28 and TRBJ2-7, the CDR3 gives the full variable domain: DVKVTQSSRYLVKRTGEKVFLECVQDMDHENMFWYRQDPGLGLRLIYFSYDVKMKEKGDIPEGYSVSREKKERFSLILESASTNQTSMYLCASSFSSGNSYEQYFGPGTRLTVT.

The sample holds a few counts of this clone. The V call is TRBV5-1, the J call TRBJ2-7, with 7 bases aligning to TRBD2. The germline gives CDR1 SGHRS, CDR2 YFSETQ. This CDR3 contains 13 residues. V dropped 8 bases and J dropped 3; count of bases not matched to a gene: 8. CDR3 bases: TGCGCCAGGAATAGAGGGAGGGTCTACGAGCAGTACTTC. Its protein product is CARNRGRVYEQYF.

The chain couples TRBV6-5 to TRBJ1-5, with 7 bases that match TRBD1. Germline assignment: CDR1 MNHEY and CDR2 SVGAGI. The V segment lost 6 bases and the J segment 10 bases; nucleotides outside the gene matches: 12. The CDR3 contains 14 residues. The CDR3, as DNA: TGTGCCAGCAGACCTACAGGGGAAGTCAGCCCCCAGCATTTT. Protein product: CASRPTGEVSPQHF.

J is TRBJ1-5 and V is TRBV19, with D maybe TRBD1 (6 bases). Per germline, CDR1 LNHDA and CDR2 SQIVND (reference sequence). V was pared by 7 bases and J by 11 bases, with 21 bases between. There are 14 residues in the CDR3. This CDR3 reads CASTLTGGNSSQHF. CDR3 bases: TGTGCCAGTACCCTGACAGGTGGAAATAGTTCCCAGCATTTT.

The chain links TRBV5-6 to TRBJ1-2; D may be TRBD1 (5 bases). The CDR3 consists of 16 residues. The germline gives CDR1 SGHDT, CDR2 YYEEEE. Trimming removed 4 bases from V and 7 bases from J, with 23 bases in between. The CDR3 protein is CASSAGRGGRVGGYTF. The DNA of the CDR3 is TGTGCCAGCAGCGCGGGACGTGGGGGTAGAGTGGGTGGCTACACCTTC.

This chain uses TRBV28 with TRBJ2-7, with 10 bases lining up with TRBD2. This CDR3 is built from 15 residues. J was trimmed by 4 bases and V by 5 bases; bases with no gene match: 8. Germline V gives CDR1 MDHEN, CDR2 SYDVKM. The CDR3 is CASSPRGSGRYEQYF. CDR3 nucleotide sequence: TGTGCCAGCAGTCCCCGGGGTAGCGGGAGGTACGAGCAGTACTTC. The full variable domain, with the rest looked up from reference TRBV28 and TRBJ2-7, is DVKVTQSSRYLVKRTGEKVFLECVQDMDHENMFWYRQDPGLGLRLIYFSYDVKMKEKGDIPEGYSVSREKKERFSLILESASTNQTSMYLCASSPRGSGRYEQYFGPGTRLTVT.

This clone was found once. J is TRBJ2-1 and V is TRBV27; TRBD1 aligns across 7 bases. There are 13 residues in the CDR3. Germline V gives CDR1 MNHEY, CDR2 SMNVEV (reference sequence). V dropped 5 bases and J dropped 7; count of bases not matched to a gene: 5. The DNA for the CDR3 is TGTGCCAGCAGTCCGGGACAGAAAAATGAGCAGTTCTTC. Its protein is CASSPGQKNEQFF.

The V call is TRBV15, the J call TRBJ2-1; TRBD2 aligns across 13 bases. Germline V lookup: CDR1 LNHNV, CDR2 YYDKDF (reference sequence). V was clipped by 5 bases and J by 10 bases; unmatched bases: 17. The CDR3 contains 18 residues. The CDR3 nucleotides are TGTGCCACCAGCTCACTACTGGGGGGACTAGCGGGACCGGGGGAGCAGTTCTTC. Its protein product is CATSSLLGGLAGPGEQFF.

The gene calls are TRBV18 and TRBJ2-2; D gene unclear. The CDR3 runs to 12 residues. V lost 2 bases, J lost 5 bases, and 3 bases lay in between. Germline V gene lookup returns CDR1 KGHSH and CDR2 LQKENI. This CDR3 reads CASSPVTGELFF. Here the CDR3 DNA reads TGTGCCAGCTCACCAGTAACCGGGGAGCTGTTTTTT.

This sequence joins TRBV6-1 and TRBJ1-4, with D tentatively TRBD1 (5 bases). Between the trimmed V and J ends, which lost 7 bases and 8 bases, there was a span of 14 bases. CDR3 length equals 13 residues. The germline V gene has CDR1 MNHNS and CDR2 SASEGT. CDR3 amino acids: CASKLGLLEKLFF. CDR3 sequence (DNA): TGTGCCAGCAAGTTGGGGCTCTTGGAAAAACTGTTTTTT.

This rearrangement joins TRBV11-2 to TRBJ2-2; D is unresolved. The CDR3 is 13 amino acids. The germline V gene has CDR1 SGHAT and CDR2 FQNNGV. The V end lost 5 bases, the J end lost 6 bases, and 10 bases lay between the germline ends. The CDR3, as DNA: TGTGCCAGCAGCATGGGCATTCCCGGGGAGCTGTTTTTT. It yields the protein CASSMGIPGELFF.

This clone was seen a handful of times. J is TRBJ2-1 and V is TRBV7-2; D ambiguous. Germline V gene lookup returns CDR1 SGHTA and CDR2 FQGNSA. The V gene lost 6 bases and the J gene lost 6 bases, with 15 bases spanning the gap. CDR3 length equals 14 residues. CDR3 nucleotide sequence: TGTGCCAGCAGTCGCCTACGTGGCGGCAATGAGCAGTTCTTC. This codes for CASSRLRGGNEQFF.

With respect to this clone: The junction differs from germline at one of its ends, possibly a read error. V is TRBV7-9 and J is TRBJ2-7; D gene unclear. CDR1 and CDR2 (germline): SEHNR, FQNEAQ (reference sequence). This CDR3 has 15 residues. The CDR3: CSSSPPLASSYEQYF. CDR3 coding DNA: TGTTCCAGCAGCCCTCCCCTTGCTAGCTCCTACGAGCAGTACTTC.

The J gene is TRBJ2-7, the V gene TRBV7-8; the match to TRBD1 covers 9 bases. From germline, CDR1 is SGHVS and CDR2 FQNEAQ. The CDR3 contains 14 residues. V shed 5 bases, J shed 6 bases, and the junction held 8 bases outside the gene matches. The CDR3 protein is CASSLRDRVTEQYF. The CDR3 region has the DNA TGTGCCAGCAGCCTCCGGGACAGGGTAACCGAGCAGTACTTC.

CDR3 sequence (DNA): TGTGCCAGCCAACCTGGGACTAGCGGGTACCACGAGCAGTACTTC. Translated, it gives CASQPGTSGYHEQYF. This chain uses TRBV18 with TRBJ2-7, with 12 bases matching TRBD2. The J segment lost 5 bases and the V segment lost 8 bases, leaving 10 bases of the junction unmatched. This CDR3 region has 15 residues. The germline gives CDR1 KGHSH, CDR2 LQKENI.

This clone was counted a few times. The V gene is TRBV5-1, the J gene TRBJ2-1; 11 bases are a match to TRBD2. This CDR3 region has 19 residues. V dropped 3 bases and J dropped 7; count of bases not matched to a gene: 18. Germline CDR1 SGHRS, CDR2 YFSETQ. The chain's CDR3 is CASSSFLGLAVERGNEQFF. CDR3 DNA sequence: TGCGCCAGCAGCTCCTTCTTGGGACTAGCGGTAGAAAGGGGTAATGAGCAGTTCTTC.

The rearrangement joins TRBV6-5 to TRBJ1-1; perhaps TRBD1 as D (5 bases). The CDR3 covers 13 residues. Germline V CDR1 and CDR2: MNHEY, SVGAGI. Trimming took 6 bases from V and 1 from J, leaving 9 bases between them. The CDR3 sequence: CASRVRANTEAFF. The CDR3 DNA sequence: TGTGCCAGCAGAGTCAGGGCGAACACTGAAGCTTTCTTT.

The table lists this clone with a few counts. The rearrangement uses TRBV12-2 and TRBJ1-5. TRBV12-2 is reported as a pseudogene. The CDR3 consists of 15 residues. The CDR3 loop is CASRVLQRARQPQHF. The CDR3 nucleotides read TGTGCAAGTCGCGTATTACAGAGGGCGCGACAGCCCCAGCATTTT.

Concerning this clone itself: The same CDR3 is also encoded by other DNA sequences in this sample. V is TRBV7-2 and J is TRBJ2-7; 9 bases match TRBD2. Looked up from germline, CDR1 is SGHTA and CDR2 is FQGNSA. V was pared by 2 bases and J by 1 base, with 0 bases of the junction left unmatched. CDR3 length: 14 amino acids. The CDR3 loop is CASSLLAGSYEQYF. CDR3 bases: TGTGCCAGCAGCTTACTAGCGGGGTCCTACGAGCAGTACTTC.

The V and J genes are TRBV4-1 and TRBJ2-1, with 8 bases matching TRBD1. V was pared by 6 bases and J by 5 bases, with 9 bases of the junction left unmatched. Germline V gene lookup returns CDR1 MGHRA and CDR2 YSYEKL. This CDR3 has 15 residues. CDR3 amino acids: CASSLPGTGNNEQFF. The CDR3 nucleotides read TGCGCCAGCAGTCTACCCGGGACAGGCAACAATGAGCAGTTCTTC.

This chain uses TRBV5-1 with TRBJ2-7; 8 bases map to TRBD1. Trimming cost V 4 bases and J 0 bases; bases outside gene matches: 6. In germline, CDR1 is SGHRS, CDR2 YFSETQ. CDR3 length equals 15 residues. The CDR3 region has the DNA TGCGCCAGCAGCCTCTGGACAGGGCCCTCCTACGAGCAGTACTTC. It translates to CASSLWTGPSYEQYF.

The chain recombines TRBV29-1 with TRBJ2-1; 9 bases are a match to TRBD1. Trimming cost V 7 bases and J 5 bases; bases outside gene matches: 6. Germline V gives CDR1 SQVTM, CDR2 ANQGSEA. The CDR3 totals 13 residues. In nucleotides, the CDR3 is TGCAGCGGTAGGACAGGGGCCCACAATGAGCAGTTCTTC. It yields the protein CSGRTGAHNEQFF.

This sequence joins TRBV19 and TRBJ1-5; TRBD1 aligns across 7 bases. J lost 4 bases, V lost 5 bases, and 8 bases had no gene match. The CDR3 has 15 amino acids. CDR1 and CDR2 (germline): LNHDA, SQIVND (reference sequence). The DNA of the CDR3 is TGTGCCAGTAGTCTCACAGGGGAGTATAATCAGCCCCAGCATTTT. Translated: CASSLTGEYNQPQHF.

The DNA of the CDR3 is TGTGCCAGCAGCAAAGGGGCCGGGACACAAAGCTCCTACAATGAGCAGTTCTTC. Translated, it gives CASSKGAGTQSSYNEQFF. This sequence joins TRBV21-1 and TRBJ2-1; TRBD1 was called by the table and not checked on the DNA. TRBV21-1 is designated a pseudogene. The CDR3 length is 18 residues.

Concerning this clone itself: This specimen includes other DNA sequences encoding the same CDR3. The chain links TRBV11-2 to TRBJ2-6; 8 nucleotides match TRBD1. Germline assignment: CDR1 SGHAT and CDR2 FQNNGV. The junction had 2 bases not matched to a gene; V was cut back by 4 bases and J by 3 bases. This CDR3 contains 15 residues. CDR3 sequence reads: CASSSRGRGANVLTF. CDR3 DNA sequence: TGTGCCAGCAGCTCCAGGGGGCGTGGGGCCAACGTCCTGACTTTC.